This T cell receptor beta chain was profiled in a study of cytomegalovirus exposure and HLA in healthy donors. General study points: A classifier reportedly called cytomegalovirus status with high sensitivity and specificity.

As to this clone: Antigen unknown.

V was cut by 8 bases and J by 2 bases, with 13 bases left in between. Looked up from germline, CDR1 is MNHEY and CDR2 is SMNVEV (reference sequence). This CDR3 has 14 residues. Amplification used 60 Vbeta primers and 13 Jbeta primers. The assay was immunoSEQ multiplex PCR, and TCRdb's table has in-frame clones only and misses some. Of about 160,000 clones listed, approximately 85% are singletons. Input material: PBMCs. The TCR comes from a girl aged 2-10 years in good health and CMV-seropositive. The chain has TRBV27 and TRBJ1-5; D unresolved. The CDR3 is CASQPFSGNQPQHF. CDR3 in DNA: TGTGCCAGCCAACCGTTTTCGGGCAATCAGCCCCAGCATTTT.